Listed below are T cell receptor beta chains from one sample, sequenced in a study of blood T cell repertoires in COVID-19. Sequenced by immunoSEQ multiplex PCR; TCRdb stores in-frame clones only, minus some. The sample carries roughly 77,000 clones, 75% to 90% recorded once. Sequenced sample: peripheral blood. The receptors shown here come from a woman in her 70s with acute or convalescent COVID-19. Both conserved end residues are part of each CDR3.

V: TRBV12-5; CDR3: CASGPGQGLGEQYF
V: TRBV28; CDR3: CASARGLSGYTF
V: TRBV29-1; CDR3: CSVELGVEQYF
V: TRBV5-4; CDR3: CASSLDLRAGELFF
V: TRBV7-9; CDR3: CASSLGQGQYEQYF
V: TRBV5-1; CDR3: CASSPGPGQGASNEKLFF
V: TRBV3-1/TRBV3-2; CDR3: CASSQGPKETGRSHSGANVLTF
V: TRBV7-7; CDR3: CASSLGAGGQETQYF
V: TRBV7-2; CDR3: CASGTGTGGWTEAFF
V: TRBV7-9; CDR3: CASAVIIGEQYF
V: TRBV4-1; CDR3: CASSQDLNNQPQHF
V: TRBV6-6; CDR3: CASRPGQGAGYTF
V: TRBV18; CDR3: CASSLATGSLQPQHF
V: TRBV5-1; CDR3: CASSTGLAYEQYF
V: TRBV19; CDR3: CASSIGRGLLGYTF
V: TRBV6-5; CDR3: CASSYARFQGAEAFF
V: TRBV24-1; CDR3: CATSDWTGGKEKLFF
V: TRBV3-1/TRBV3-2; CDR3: CASSQVKGQGSTDTQYF
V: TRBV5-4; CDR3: CASSQVGGSSYNEQFF
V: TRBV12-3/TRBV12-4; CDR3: CASRLSGVGEQYF
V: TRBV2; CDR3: CASSEKETAPGGYTF
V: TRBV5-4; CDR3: CASSLGRGNSPLHF
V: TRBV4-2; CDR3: CASSQGGQNYGYTF
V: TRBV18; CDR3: CASSSGQGDYGYTF
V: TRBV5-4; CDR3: CASRIGAGSYGYTF
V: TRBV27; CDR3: CASALTGVYEQYF
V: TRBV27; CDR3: CASSFGGARNEQFF
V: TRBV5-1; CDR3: CASSSDMTYEQYF
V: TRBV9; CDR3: CASSVMEGAGNTIYF
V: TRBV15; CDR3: CATSSPAELAGYNEQFF
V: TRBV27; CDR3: CASSLSATGNEQYF
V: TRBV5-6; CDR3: CASSLRGLGTDTQYF